This record looks at one T cell receptor (beta chain) sequence and its context. Its antigen remains unknown. The data are from a study of T cell responses to AZD1222 COVID-19 vaccine. Findings and limits, study-wide: Two doses of AZD1222 preceded a rise in Spike-specific TCR breadth and depth. In all cases, repertoires were sampled only after the peak T cell response. The sample set comprised mostly white British donors with more females, and clonal diversity was possibly underestimated.

The CDR3 totals 11 residues. Germline assignment: CDR1 MGHRA and CDR2 YSYEKL. Trimming took 6 bases from V and 13 from J, leaving 15 bases between them. Measured with immunoSEQ multiplex PCR; TCRdb has only the in-frame clones, and not every one. The sample includes 110,000 or so clones, roughly 90% of them seen just once. This rearrangement joins TRBV4-1 to TRBJ1-2; a weak D match, TRBD1 (5 bases). The receptor comes from an adult who received the AZD1222 COVID-19 vaccine. The source was peripheral blood, collected 28 days after the second AZD1222 dose. The CDR3 DNA sequence: TGCGCCAGCAGTCACGACAGTACCATCACCTTC. Amino acid sequence: CASSHDSTITF.